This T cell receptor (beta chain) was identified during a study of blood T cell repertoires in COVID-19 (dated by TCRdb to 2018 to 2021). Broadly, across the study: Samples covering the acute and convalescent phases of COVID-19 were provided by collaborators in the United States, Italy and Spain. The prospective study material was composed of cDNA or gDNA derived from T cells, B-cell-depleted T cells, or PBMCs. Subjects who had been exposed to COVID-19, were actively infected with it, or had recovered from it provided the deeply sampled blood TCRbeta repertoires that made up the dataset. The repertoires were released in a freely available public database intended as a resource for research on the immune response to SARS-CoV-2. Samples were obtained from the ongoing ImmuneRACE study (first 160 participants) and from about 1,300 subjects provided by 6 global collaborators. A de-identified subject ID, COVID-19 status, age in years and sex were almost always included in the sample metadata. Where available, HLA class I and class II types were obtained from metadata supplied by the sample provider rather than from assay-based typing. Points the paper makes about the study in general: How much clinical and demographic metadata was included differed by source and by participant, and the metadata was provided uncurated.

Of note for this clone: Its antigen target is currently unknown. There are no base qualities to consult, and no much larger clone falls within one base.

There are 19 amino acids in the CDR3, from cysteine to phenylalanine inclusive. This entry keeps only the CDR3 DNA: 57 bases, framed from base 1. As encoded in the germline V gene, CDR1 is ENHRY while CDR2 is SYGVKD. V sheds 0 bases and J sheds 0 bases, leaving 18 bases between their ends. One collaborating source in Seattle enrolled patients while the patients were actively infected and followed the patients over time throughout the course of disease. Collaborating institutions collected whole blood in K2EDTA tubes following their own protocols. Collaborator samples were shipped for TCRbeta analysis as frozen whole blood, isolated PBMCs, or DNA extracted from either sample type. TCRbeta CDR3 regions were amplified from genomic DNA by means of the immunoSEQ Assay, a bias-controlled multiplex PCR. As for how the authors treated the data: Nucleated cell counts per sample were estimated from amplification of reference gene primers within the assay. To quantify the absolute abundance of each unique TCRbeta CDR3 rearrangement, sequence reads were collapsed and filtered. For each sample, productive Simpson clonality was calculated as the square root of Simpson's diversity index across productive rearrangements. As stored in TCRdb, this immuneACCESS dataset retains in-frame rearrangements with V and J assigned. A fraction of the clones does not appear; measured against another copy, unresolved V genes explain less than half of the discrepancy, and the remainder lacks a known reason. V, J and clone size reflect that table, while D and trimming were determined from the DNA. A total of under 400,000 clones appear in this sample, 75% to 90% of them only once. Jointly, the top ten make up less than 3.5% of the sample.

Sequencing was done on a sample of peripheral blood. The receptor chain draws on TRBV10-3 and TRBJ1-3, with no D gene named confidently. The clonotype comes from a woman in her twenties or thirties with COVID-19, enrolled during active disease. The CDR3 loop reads CAISESPPGQSSSGNTIYF. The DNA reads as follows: TGTGCCATCAGTGAGTCTCCCCCTGGCCAATCAAGCTCTGGAAACACCATATATTTT.